This TCR beta chain was retrieved from a study of T-cell reconstitution after alpha-beta-depleted transplantation in children. The CDR3 is 15 amino acids. V was shortened by 4 bases and J by 1 base, with 14 bases between the two germline ends. Germline CDR1 is SGDLS and CDR2 is YYNGEE. Molecular barcoding with unique molecular identifiers was used for the TCRbeta library. MiXCR was run by TCRdb on the PCR reads, yielding one entry per CDR3 protein. The sample includes approximately 190,000 distinct CDR3 sequences, 6.3% of them seen just once. This clonotype was seen only a few times. What it recognizes is unknown. Study conclusions and caveats: The study reportedly traced alpha-beta T cells about two months after transplant to several hundred expanded graft clones.

J is TRBJ2-5 and V is TRBV9; D is possibly TRBD2 (7 bases). This sequence originates from a girl under three years old with combined immunodeficiency, due to receive a stem cell transplant. Sequencing was performed on PBMCs, taken before TCRalphabeta/CD19-depleted stem cell transplant. The CDR3 reads CASSLLAGAQETQYF. The CDR3 DNA is TGTGCCAGCAGCCTATTGGCGGGGGCCCAAGAGACCCAGTACTTC.